This T cell receptor (beta chain) was found in a study of blood T cell repertoires in COVID-19. The data were produced by immunoSEQ multiplex PCR, yet TCRdb's version contains in-frame clones alone and is incomplete. The sample lists 150,000 to 200,000 clones, roughly 78% occurring once. Sequencing was done on a sample of PBMCs or T cells enriched from blood (not recorded which). This clonotype was sampled from a woman aged 70-85 years in a cohort exposed to, infected with or recovered from COVID-19 (not recorded which).

This chain's CDR3 is CASSLTAGANTGELFF. DNA of the CDR3: TGCGCCAGCAGCTTGACAGCGGGAGCGAACACCGGGGAGCTGTTTTTT. This sequence joins TRBV5-1 and TRBJ2-2, with 8 bases aligning to TRBD2. CDR3 length: 16 amino acids. The V segment lost 1 base and the J segment 0 bases; nucleotides outside the gene matches: 2. Germline V gene sequence: CDR1 SGHRS, CDR2 YFSETQ.